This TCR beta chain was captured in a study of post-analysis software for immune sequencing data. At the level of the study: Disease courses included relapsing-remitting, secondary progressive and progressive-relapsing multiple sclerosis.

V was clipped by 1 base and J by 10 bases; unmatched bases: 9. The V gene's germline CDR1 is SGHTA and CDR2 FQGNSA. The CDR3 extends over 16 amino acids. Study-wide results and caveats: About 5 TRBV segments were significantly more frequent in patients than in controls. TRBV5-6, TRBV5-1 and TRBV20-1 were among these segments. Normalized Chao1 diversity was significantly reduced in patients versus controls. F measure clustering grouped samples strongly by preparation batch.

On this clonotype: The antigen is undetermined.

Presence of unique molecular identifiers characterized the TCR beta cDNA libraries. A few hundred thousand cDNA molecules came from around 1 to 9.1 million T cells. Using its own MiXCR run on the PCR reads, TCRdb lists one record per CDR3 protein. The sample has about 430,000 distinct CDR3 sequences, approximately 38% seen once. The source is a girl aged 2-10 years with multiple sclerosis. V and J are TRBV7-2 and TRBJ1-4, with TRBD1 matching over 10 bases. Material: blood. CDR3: CASSLVPTGGSAKLFF. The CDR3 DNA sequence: TGTGCCAGCAGCTTAGTTCCGACAGGGGGCTCTGCAAAACTGTTTTTT.